The next 10 T cell receptor beta chains were all read from a single sample in a study of blood T cell repertoires in COVID-19. Clones were sequenced by immunoSEQ multiplex PCR, and TCRdb holds only the in-frame ones, with some missing. Among about 60,000 clones, around 88% were seen once, and the ten largest hold about 4.3%. Source material: peripheral blood. Receptors originate from a man aged 55 to 70 with acute or convalescent COVID-19.

This chain connects TRBV14 to TRBJ2-1; 9 bases map to TRBD1. Germline trimming cut 4 bases from V and 12 bases from J; bases unmatched to any gene: 13. The CDR3 has 15 amino acids. Germline V lookup: CDR1 SGHDN, CDR2 FVKESK. CDR3 sequence reads: CASSLQGQGPRGQFF. In nucleotides, the CDR3 is TGTGCCAGCAGCCTCCAGGGACAGGGCCCAAGGGGGCAGTTCTTC. Combining the CDR3 with reference TRBV14 and TRBJ2-1 gives the whole variable domain EAGVTQFPSHSVIEKGQTVTLRCDPISGHDNLYWYRRVMGKEIKFLLHFVKESKQDESGMPNNRFLAERTGGTYSTLKVQPAELEDSGVYFCASSLQGQGPRGQFFGPGTRLTVL.

There are a few counts of this clone. CDR3 coding DNA: TGTGCCAGTAGTATCCAGGGACAGGGACCTGGCTACACCTTC. This gives the protein CASSIQGQGPGYTF. V and J are TRBV19 and TRBJ1-2, with 9 positions matching TRBD1. J gave up 7 bases and V 3 bases, and 6 bases lay outside the gene matches. CDR1 LNHDA and CDR2 SQIVND come from the germline V gene (reference sequence). The CDR3 has 14 residues.

V and J are TRBV11-2 and TRBJ2-1; 15 bases align to TRBD2. The CDR3 totals 19 residues. V shed 5 bases and J 7 bases; nucleotides not matched to a gene: 15. CDR1 and CDR2 (germline): SGHAT, FQNNGV. DNA for the CDR3: TGTGCCAGCAGCGCCCTTGGACTAGCGGGAGGGCGGCCTAGGAATGAGCAGTTCTTC. Its translation: CASSALGLAGGRPRNEQFF.

The chain joins TRBV7-3 to TRBJ2-2, with a weak D call TRBD2 (6 bases). Germline lookup yields CDR1 SGHTA and CDR2 FQGTGA. CDR3 length equals 15 residues. Trimming took 5 bases from V and 7 from J, leaving 17 bases between them. CDR3 nucleotide sequence: TGTGCCAGCAGCCCCCGGGACTTTTCTGACGGGGAGCTGTTTTTT. This translates into CASSPRDFSDGELFF.

This clone was observed a handful of times. The chain links TRBV18 to TRBJ2-3; TRBD2 agrees at 7 bases. The trim removed 6 bases at V and 6 bases at J, leaving 9 bases unmatched. This CDR3 has 14 residues. Germline values: CDR1 KGHSH, CDR2 LQKENI. CDR3 sequence: CASSPTSQADTQYF. The CDR3 nucleotides read TGTGCCAGCTCGCCGACTAGCCAGGCGGATACGCAGTATTTT.

The rearrangement uses TRBV9 and TRBJ1-5; D is undetermined. The germline V gene encodes CDR1 SGDLS and CDR2 YYNGEE. The germline V and J ends were trimmed by 0 bases and 5 bases, with 6 bases remaining between them. There are 13 residues in the CDR3. The CDR3 here is CASSVGTDQPQHF. The CDR3 coding sequence is TGTGCCAGCAGCGTAGGTACGGATCAGCCCCAGCATTTT. Full variable domain (missing parts from reference TRBV9 and TRBJ1-5): DSGVTQTPKHLITATGQRVTLRCSPRSGDLSVYWYQQSLDQGLQFLIQYYNGEERAKGNILERFSAQQFPDLHSELNLSSLELGDSALYFCASSVGTDQPQHFGDGTRLSIL.

V and J are TRBV5-6 and TRBJ2-2; 8 bases align to TRBD2. Germline-derived CDR1 and CDR2 are SGHDT and YYEEEE. The CDR3 totals 14 residues. Trimming removed 0 bases from V and 6 bases from J; junction bases left unmatched: 1. The CDR3 spells CASSLGLASGELFF. The CDR3 DNA is TGTGCCAGCAGCTTGGGACTAGCGTCCGGGGAGCTGTTTTTT.

The chain joins TRBV2 to TRBJ2-3; D is uncertain. The germline gives CDR1 SNHLY, CDR2 FYNNEI. Trimming pared 5 bases from V and 0 bases from J, leaving 12 bases between. CDR3 size: 15 residues. CDR3 in DNA: TGTGCCAGCAGTTACCAGCGAGGTAGCACAGATACGCAGTATTTT. Its protein product is CASSYQRGSTDTQYF.

The V call is TRBV29-1, the J call TRBJ2-1; 7 nucleotides agree with TRBD1. This CDR3 is 13 amino acids long. J gave up 5 bases and V 5 bases, and 6 bases lay outside the gene matches. The V gene's germline CDR1 is SQVTM and CDR2 ANQGSEA. The CDR3 loop is CSVLLRGNNEQFF. In DNA, the CDR3 is TGCAGCGTTTTACTCAGGGGGAACAATGAGCAGTTCTTC.

This chain joins TRBV9 and TRBJ2-3; 12 bases line up with TRBD1. V trimming: 5 bases; J trimming: 5 bases; junction bases outside the gene matches: 6. This CDR3 has 15 residues. The germline CDR1 and CDR2 sequences are SGDLS and YYNGEE. In DNA, the CDR3 is TGTGCCAGCAGTGGGACAGGGGGCGAAGGAGATACGCAGTATTTT. This sequence encodes CASSGTGGEGDTQYF.